Following are 23 T cell receptor beta chains from one sample sequenced in a study of shared T cell receptors in the human thymus. Sequenced by immunoSEQ multiplex PCR; TCRdb stores in-frame clones only, minus some. The table records 700,000 or so clones, roughly 85% of them present only once. These data also formed part of another study, on human thymus T cells.

The sequenced material came from thymocytes. Source of these receptors: a girl in the first two years of life with a congenital heart defect.

The chain links TRBV5-1 to TRBJ2-5; TRBD1 matches 7 bases. V shed 4 bases, J shed 4 bases, and the junction held 19 bases outside the gene matches. This CDR3 comprises 18 residues. Germline V gene data show CDR1 as SGHRS and CDR2 as YFSETQ. The DNA of the CDR3 is TGCGCCAGCAGCCTACCCATGAAGGACAGGTTTCCGTCAGAGACCCAGTACTTC. Translated: CASSLPMKDRFPSETQYF.

The genes are TRBV29-1 and TRBJ1-1; weak D call: TRBD1 (6 bases). The CDR3 contains 11 residues. Germline values: CDR1 SQVTM, CDR2 ANQGSEA. Trimming left V 7 bases short and J 4 bases short, with 10 bases between. CDR3 coding DNA: TGCAGCGGCTACAGGGCCACTGAAGCTTTCTTT. Translating it yields CSGYRATEAFF. Supplemented by reference TRBV29-1 and TRBJ1-1, the full variable domain reads SAVISQKPSRDICQRGTSLTIQCQVDSQVTMMFWYRQQPGQSLTLIATANQGSEATYESGFVIDKFPISRPNLTFSTLTVSNMSPEDSSIYLCSGYRATEAFFGQGTRLTVV.

The CDR3 DNA follows: TGTGCCAGCAGTGCAGGACCGGGACACCGGAACACTGAAGCTTTCTTT. This translates into CASSAGPGHRNTEAFF. This chain links TRBV27 with TRBJ1-1; D may be TRBD1 (6 bases). The CDR3 extends over 16 amino acids. Germline assignment: CDR1 MNHEY and CDR2 SMNVEV (reference sequence). V shed 5 bases and J shed 1 base, with 17 bases lying between them.

The V gene is TRBV4-1, the J gene TRBJ2-7; D may be TRBD2 (6 bases). CDR3 size: 16 residues. Germline V gives CDR1 MGHRA, CDR2 YSYEKL. The V end was cut by 3 bases, the J end by 6 bases, with 21 bases between. In DNA, the CDR3 is TGCGCCAGCAGCCATCGTACGGAGGGTGTATTTGCCGAGCAGTACTTC. This sequence encodes CASSHRTEGVFAEQYF.

This clone came up once. The V and J genes are TRBV5-4 and TRBJ1-6, with D possibly being TRBD1 (5 bases). The CDR3 extends over 19 amino acids. Per germline, CDR1 SGHNT and CDR2 YYREEE (reference sequence). Trimming stripped 2 bases from V and 1 base from J, with 19 bases between. The CDR3 nucleotides are TGTGCCAGCAGCTTCTCCGTGGAGGGACGGAGGTCCTATAATTCACCCCTCCACTTT. It yields the protein CASSFSVEGRRSYNSPLHF.

V usage is TRBV4-1 and J usage is TRBJ2-1; 9 bases align to TRBD1. Per germline, CDR1 MGHRA and CDR2 YSYEKL. The V segment lost 0 bases and the J segment 8 bases; nucleotides outside the gene matches: 8. There are 16 residues in the CDR3. The DNA for the CDR3 is TGCGCCAGCAGCCAAGATCGTTTGGACAGGGGTTATGAGCAGTTCTTC. Translated, it gives CASSQDRLDRGYEQFF.

The chain couples TRBV5-4 to TRBJ1-1, with D unclear. Trimming took 4 bases from V and 7 from J, leaving 14 bases between them. In germline, CDR1 is SGHNT, CDR2 YYREEE (reference sequence). This CDR3 has 13 amino acids. CDR3 DNA sequence: TGTGCCAGCAGCCCCCCGGGGTGGGGTGAAGCTTTCTTT. It specifies CASSPPGWGEAFF.

In this sample, this clone turned up once. The chain joins TRBV27 to TRBJ2-1, with TRBD2 identical over 8 bases. The CDR3 runs to 14 residues. From germline, CDR1 is MNHEY and CDR2 SMNVEV (reference sequence). After removal of 8 bases from V and 4 bases from J, the junction contained 7 bases not matched to a gene. As DNA, the CDR3 is TGTGCCAGCCGTCGGGGGGGGGTGTACAATGAGCAGTTCTTC. Its protein product is CASRRGGVYNEQFF.

CDR3 nucleotides: TGCGCCAGCAGCCGCTTTGCTAGCGTACTAGAGACCCAGTACTTC. This gives the protein CASSRFASVLETQYF. The V gene is TRBV5-1, the J gene TRBJ2-5; tentatively, D is TRBD2 (6 bases). Germline assignment: CDR1 SGHRS and CDR2 YFSETQ. Trimming cost V 4 bases and J 4 bases, with 17 bases left between them. The CDR3 length is 15 residues.

This clone was seen just once. V is TRBV4-1 and J is TRBJ1-6; D is possibly TRBD1 (6 bases). CDR3 length equals 15 residues. The germline V gene encodes CDR1 MGHRA and CDR2 YSYEKL. The ends were cut back, 2 bases at V and 8 bases at J, with 13 bases in the middle. The CDR3 DNA reads TGCGCCAGCAGCCAAACAGGGAAGTTTGATTCACCCCTCCACTTT. Encoded protein: CASSQTGKFDSPLHF.

The V gene is TRBV6-4, the J gene TRBJ2-3, with TRBD2 identical over 8 bases. The trim removed 2 bases at V and 4 bases at J, leaving 2 bases unmatched. This CDR3 comprises 14 residues. The germline gives CDR1 MRHNA, CDR2 SNTAGT. The CDR3 nucleotides are TGTGCCAGCAGTGACACTAGCGGAGCAGATACGCAGTATTTT. Amino acids: CASSDTSGADTQYF.

The chain is built from TRBV18 and TRBJ1-2; 10 bases line up with TRBD1. This CDR3 has 16 amino acids. The junction had 5 bases not matched to a gene; V was cut back by 2 bases and J by 2 bases. Per germline, CDR1 KGHSH and CDR2 LQKENI. The CDR3 bases are TGTGCCAGCTCACCAGGGGACAGGGGACCCAACTATGGCTACACCTTC. Residues: CASSPGDRGPNYGYTF.

The genes are TRBV10-1 and TRBJ1-1; 9 nucleotides align to TRBD1. The germline CDR1 and CDR2 sequences are WNHNN and SYGVQD (reference sequence). The ends lost 5 bases at V and 2 bases at J; junction bases unmatched: 6. The length of the CDR3 is 15 residues. The DNA for the CDR3 is TGCGCCAGCAGTCCCCACAGGGGGCCAAACACTGAAGCTTTCTTT. It yields the protein CASSPHRGPNTEAFF.

V and J are TRBV19 and TRBJ1-2; D ambiguous. Trimming cost V 6 bases and J 5 bases, with 7 bases left between them. The CDR3 has 11 residues. Per the germline V gene, CDR1 is LNHDA and CDR2 is SQIVND (reference sequence). Here the CDR3 DNA reads TGTGCCAGTAGGTCAGGATATGGCTACACCTTC. This gives the protein CASRSGYGYTF. Drawing the rest from reference TRBV19 and TRBJ1-2, the complete variable domain is DGGITQSPKYLFRKEGQNVTLSCEQNLNHDAMYWYRQDPGQGLRLIYYSQIVNDFQKGDIAEGYSVSREKKESFPLTVTSAQKNPTAFYLCASRSGYGYTFGSGTRLTVV.

The V and J genes are TRBV5-6 and TRBJ2-4, with TRBD1 matching over 8 bases. From germline, CDR1 is SGHDT and CDR2 YYEEEE. The CDR3 sequence is 16 residues long. After removal of 4 bases from V and 6 bases from J, the junction contained 12 bases not matched to a gene. The CDR3 DNA reads as TGTGCCAGCAGCCTGCGACAGGGGCTGAGGAGAAACATTCAGTACTTC. It specifies CASSLRQGLRRNIQYF.

This chain connects TRBV2 to TRBJ2-3, with D unclear. There are 15 residues in the CDR3. Per germline, CDR1 SNHLY and CDR2 FYNNEI. V was shortened by 7 bases and J by 1 base, with 15 bases between the two germline ends. CDR3 sequence reads: CASILTPRGTDTQYF. The CDR3 DNA sequence: TGTGCCAGCATACTTACTCCCCGGGGCACAGATACGCAGTATTTT.

The chain couples TRBV5-1 to TRBJ1-5; D remains unclear. V gave up 3 bases and J gave up 4 bases, with 8 bases separating them. Germline V gene data show CDR1 as SGHRS and CDR2 as YFSETQ. The length of the CDR3 is 13 residues. CDR3 region: CASSSTGNQPQHF. CDR3 DNA sequence: TGCGCCAGCAGCTCCACGGGGAATCAGCCCCAGCATTTT.

The chain joins TRBV28 to TRBJ1-5, with TRBD1 identical over 9 bases. CDR3 length: 15 amino acids. Trimming took 5 bases from V and 2 from J; bases not matched to a gene: 4. Germline-derived CDR1 and CDR2 are MDHEN and SYDVKM. The CDR3 is CASSRWTGGNQPQHF. The DNA of the CDR3 is TGTGCCAGCAGTCGGTGGACAGGGGGCAATCAGCCCCAGCATTTT.

J is TRBJ2-3 and V is TRBV7-4, with unresolved D. The CDR3 contains 18 residues. Germline-derived CDR1 and CDR2 are SGHVT and SQSDAQ. The ends were cut back, 2 bases at V and 0 bases at J, with 18 bases in the middle. In DNA form, the CDR3 reads TGTGCCAGCAGCTTAAGGCCCCTTGTCGGGTACAGCACAGATACGCAGTATTTT. Translation gives CASSLRPLVGYSTDTQYF.

The genes are TRBV5-1 and TRBJ2-5, with D possibly being TRBD1 (5 bases). Germline CDR1 SGHRS, CDR2 YFSETQ. The CDR3 consists of 23 residues. V lost 1 base, J lost 11 bases, and 45 bases lay in between. For the CDR3, the DNA is TGCGCCAGCAGCTTGACCCCAGGCCCGAACCCGTTGTTTCGTCTAGGTACCCCAAGGGGACAGTACTTC. Translating gives CASSLTPGPNPLFRLGTPRGQYF.

The chain couples TRBV7-4 to TRBJ1-1; a weak D match, TRBD1 (5 bases). Trimming shortened V by 1 base and J by 6 bases, and 9 bases separated the two germline ends. Germline CDR1 is SGHVT and CDR2 is SQSDAQ. This CDR3 is 13 amino acids long. CDR3 in amino acids: CASSLVRGPEAFF. CDR3 DNA sequence: TGTGCCAGCAGCTTAGTTAGGGGCCCTGAAGCTTTCTTT.

The chain recombines TRBV2 with TRBJ2-2; 10 bases match TRBD2. The CDR3 consists of 19 residues. Germline values: CDR1 SNHLY, CDR2 FYNNEI. Trimming took 5 bases from V and 6 from J; bases not matched to a gene: 18. CDR3 residues: CASSILSLTSGVFSGELFF. CDR3 nucleotides: TGTGCCAGCAGTATCCTAAGCCTTACTAGCGGGGTGTTCTCCGGGGAGCTGTTTTTT.

Details on this clone: The germline gene is not matched at one end of the junction; a read error may be the cause. CDR3 DNA: TGCGCCAGCAGCCAAGATCTATCCAGTACTAATTCGCCCCTCCACTTT. Translating it yields CASSQDLSSTNSPLHF. The chain recombines TRBV4-1 with TRBJ1-6; D unresolved. The CDR3 extends over 16 amino acids. Germline-derived CDR1 and CDR2 are MGHRA and YSYEKL.